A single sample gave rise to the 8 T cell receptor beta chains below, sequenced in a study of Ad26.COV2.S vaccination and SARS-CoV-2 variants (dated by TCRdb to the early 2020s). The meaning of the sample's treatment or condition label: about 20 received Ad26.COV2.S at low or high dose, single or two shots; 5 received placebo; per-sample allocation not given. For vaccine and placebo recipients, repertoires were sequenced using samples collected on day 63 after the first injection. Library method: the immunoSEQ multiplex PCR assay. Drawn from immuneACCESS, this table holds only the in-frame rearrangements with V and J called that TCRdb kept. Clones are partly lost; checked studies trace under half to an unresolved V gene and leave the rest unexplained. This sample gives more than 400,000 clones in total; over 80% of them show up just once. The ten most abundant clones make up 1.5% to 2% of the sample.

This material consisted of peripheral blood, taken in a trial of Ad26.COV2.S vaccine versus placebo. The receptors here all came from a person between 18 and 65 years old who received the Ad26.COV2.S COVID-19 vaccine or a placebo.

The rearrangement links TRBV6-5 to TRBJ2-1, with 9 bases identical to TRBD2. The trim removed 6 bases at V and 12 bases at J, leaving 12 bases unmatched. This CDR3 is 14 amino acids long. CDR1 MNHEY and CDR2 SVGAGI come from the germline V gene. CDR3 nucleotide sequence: TGTGCCAGCAGCCGACTAGCGGCCCCCCATACGCAGTTCTTC. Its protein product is CASSRLAAPHTQFF.

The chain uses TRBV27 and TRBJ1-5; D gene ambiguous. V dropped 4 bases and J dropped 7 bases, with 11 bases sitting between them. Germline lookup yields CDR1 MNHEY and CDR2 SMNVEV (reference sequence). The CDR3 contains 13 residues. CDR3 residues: CASSYSTEQPQHF. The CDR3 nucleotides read TGTGCCAGCAGTTACTCAACAGAACAGCCCCAGCATTTT.

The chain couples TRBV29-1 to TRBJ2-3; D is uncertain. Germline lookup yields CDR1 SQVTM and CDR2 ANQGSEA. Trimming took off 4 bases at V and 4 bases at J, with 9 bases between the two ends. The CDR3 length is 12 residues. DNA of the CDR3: TGCAGCGTTGCGGGCCGGGCAGATACGCAGTATTTT. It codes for CSVAGRADTQYF.

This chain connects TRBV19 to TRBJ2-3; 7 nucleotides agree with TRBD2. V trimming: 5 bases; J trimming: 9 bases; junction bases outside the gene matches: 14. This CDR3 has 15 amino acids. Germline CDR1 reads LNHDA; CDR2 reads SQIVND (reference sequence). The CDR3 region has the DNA TGTGCCAGTAGTCCCAAGCCTGAGGGGAGGGTAACGCAGTATTTT. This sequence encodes CASSPKPEGRVTQYF.

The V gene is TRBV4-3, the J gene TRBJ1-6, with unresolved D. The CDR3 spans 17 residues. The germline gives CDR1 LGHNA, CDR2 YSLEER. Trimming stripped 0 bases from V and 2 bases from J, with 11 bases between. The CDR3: CASSQDGDRTYNSPLHF. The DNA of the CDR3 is TGCGCCAGCAGCCAAGATGGGGATAGAACCTATAATTCACCCCTCCACTTT.

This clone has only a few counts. The CDR3 loop is CASSLRQGAGYTF. CDR3 nucleotides: TGTGCCAGCAGTCTACGACAGGGGGCTGGCTACACCTTC. The chain employs TRBV27 and TRBJ1-2; 10 bases agree with TRBD1. The V segment lost 5 bases and the J segment 7 bases; nucleotides outside the gene matches: 4. The CDR3 contains 13 residues. CDR1 is MNHEY, CDR2 SMNVEV, per germline (reference sequence).

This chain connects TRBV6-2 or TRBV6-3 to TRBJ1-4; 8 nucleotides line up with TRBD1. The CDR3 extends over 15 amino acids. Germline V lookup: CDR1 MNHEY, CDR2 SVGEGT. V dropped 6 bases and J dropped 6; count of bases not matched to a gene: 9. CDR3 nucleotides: TGTGCCAGCAGCCGGAGCGGGACAGGTGATGAAAAACTGTTTTTT. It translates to CASSRSGTGDEKLFF.

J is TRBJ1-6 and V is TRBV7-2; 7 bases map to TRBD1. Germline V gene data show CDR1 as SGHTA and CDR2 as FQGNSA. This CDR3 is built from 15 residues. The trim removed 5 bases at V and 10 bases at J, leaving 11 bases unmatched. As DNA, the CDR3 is TGTGCCAGCAGCCCCCGAACAGGGGTTGGATCACCCCTCCACTTT. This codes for CASSPRTGVGSPLHF.